This is a list of T cell receptor beta chains from one sample in a study of CD8 T cells in ankylosing spondylitis. TCRdb passed the 5' RACE reads through MiXCR, listing each CDR3 protein once. This table has roughly 700,000 distinct CDR3 sequences, 19% appearing once. Sequencing used blood, either unsorted or a sorted T cell fraction (not recorded which). All receptors come from a male donor with ankylosing spondylitis. Each CDR3 is given with its conserved first and last residue. Each record gives: clone size, D gene, V gene, J gene, CDR3 protein, CDR3 DNA. A D gene is named only where the DNA matches it firmly. Some rows have no size entry. The others give once, few or many, or a class for an expanded clone.

>few|TRBD1|TRBV30|TRBJ1-1
CAWSNRDRGLRNTEAFF
TGTGCCTGGAGCAACCGGGACAGGGGTTTGAGGAACACTGAAGCTTTCTTT
>NA|TRBD1|TRBV29-1|TRBJ1-4
CSVGARGGEKLFF
TGCAGCGTTGGCGCCAGGGGGGGTGAAAAACTGTTTTTT
>few|NA|TRBV10-3|TRBJ2-7
CAISEGPGSSYEQYF
TGTGCCATCAGTGAAGGGCCAGGGAGCTCCTACGAGCAGTACTTC
>once|NA|TRBV29-1|TRBJ2-1
CSQTELASYNEQFF
TGCAGCCAAACCGAATTAGCCTCCTACAATGAGCAGTTCTTC
>once|NA|TRBV7-9|TRBJ2-1
CASSFPRHNNEQFF
TGTGCCAGCAGCTTCCCGCGGCACAACAATGAGCAGTTCTTC
>few|TRBD1|TRBV18|TRBJ1-4
CASSARQGSNEKLFF
TGTGCCAGCTCCGCTAGACAGGGCTCGAATGAAAAACTGTTTTTT
>NA|NA|TRBV4-1|TRBJ2-4
CASSDLGARGYTDIQYF
TGCGCCAGCAGCGATCTCGGGGCCAGGGGTTATACGGACATTCAGTACTTC
>many|NA|TRBV7-9|TRBJ1-3
CASSLTGNSGNTIYF
TGTGCCAGCAGCCTAACAGGGAACTCTGGAAACACCATATATTTT
>NA|NA|TRBV19|TRBJ2-7
CASSVLGNSYEQYF
TGTGCCAGTAGTGTCCTAGGAAACTCCTACGAGCAGTACTTC
>few|TRBD2|TRBV7-3|TRBJ2-3
CASSLTAGGRGTDTQYF
TGTGCCAGCAGCTTAACCGCGGGGGGGAGGGGCACAGATACGCAGTATTTT
>few|NA|TRBV28|TRBJ2-2
CASSYLRIAGELFF
TGTGCCAGCAGTTACCTTAGGATTGCCGGGGAGCTGTTTTTT
>NA|NA|TRBV29-1|TRBJ2-5
CSVEGDETQYF
TGCAGCGTTGAGGGTGACGAGACCCAGTACTTC
>few|NA|TRBV5-1|TRBJ1-4
CASSLRQVATNEKLFF
TGCGCCAGCAGCCTGAGACAGGTTGCAACTAATGAAAAACTGTTTTTT
>NA|TRBD2|TRBV3-1|TRBJ2-5
CASSWTSGQETQYF
TGTGCCAGCAGTTGGACTAGCGGACAAGAGACCCAGTACTTC
>NA|NA|TRBV27|TRBJ2-1
CASSLGGRYFDNEQFF
TGTGCCAGCAGTTTGGGCGGAAGGTACTTTGACAATGAGCAGTTCTTC
>NA|NA|TRBV6-1|TRBJ1-2
CASSVSRRPLAGGYTF
TGTGCCAGCAGTGTGAGTAGGAGGCCCCTCGCGGGAGGCTACACCTTC
>many|NA|TRBV29-1|TRBJ2-3
CSVDEGRDTQYF
TGCAGCGTTGATGAGGGCCGCGATACGCAGTATTTT
>NA|NA|TRBV5-6|TRBJ2-1
CASSEAIAGSYNEQFF
TGTGCCAGCAGCGAAGCCATCGCGGGCTCCTACAATGAGCAGTTCTTC
>NA|TRBD1|TRBV5-1|TRBJ1-2
CASSLADRAGYTF
TGCGCCAGCAGCTTGGCCGACAGGGCTGGCTACACCTTC
>NA|TRBD2|TRBV7-3|TRBJ2-1
CASSLSSSGATYEQFF
TGTGCCAGCAGCTTAAGTTCTAGCGGAGCTACATATGAGCAGTTCTTC
>few|TRBD1|TRBV15|TRBJ2-7
CATSDDTGDPYEQYF
TGTGCCACCAGCGACGATACAGGGGACCCTTACGAGCAGTACTTC
>NA|NA|TRBV6-1|TRBJ2-1
CASSESVSTYNEQFF
TGTGCCAGCAGTGAATCCGTGAGCACCTACAATGAGCAGTTCTTC
>NA|TRBD1|TRBV28|TRBJ1-6
CASSGDRVMSPLHF
TGTGCCAGCAGCGGGGACAGGGTTATGTCACCCCTCCACTTT
>few|NA|TRBV12-3/TRBV12-4|TRBJ1-2
CASSLGGVYGYTF
TGTGCCAGCAGTTTAGGAGGGGTCTATGGCTACACCTTC
>many|NA|TRBV12-3/TRBV12-4|TRBJ1-5
CASRYREDQPQHF
TGTGCCAGCAGATACAGGGAGGATCAGCCCCAGCATTTT
>few|NA|TRBV7-9|TRBJ1-4
CASSENEKLFF
TGTGCCAGCAGCGAAAATGAAAAACTGTTTTTT
>NA|TRBD1|TRBV5-1|TRBJ2-7
CASSWLPGQSSYEQYF
TGCGCCAGCAGCTGGTTACCGGGACAGAGCTCCTACGAGCAGTACTTC
>few|NA|TRBV3-1|TRBJ2-7
CAREYNGGPSYEQYF
TGTGCCAGGGAATACAACGGGGGTCCCTCCTACGAGCAGTACTTC
>many|TRBD2|TRBV11-2|TRBJ2-7
CASSPGLAGTYEQYF
TGCGCCAGCAGCCCCGGACTAGCAGGGACCTACGAGCAGTACTTC
>many|NA|TRBV12-3/TRBV12-4|TRBJ2-3
CASSPGTFDPDTQYF
TGTGCCAGCAGCCCTGGGACATTCGACCCAGATACGCAGTATTTT
>few|NA|TRBV3-1|TRBJ1-2
CASSQDAVGGNTF
TGTGCCAGCAGCCAAGATGCCGTTGGTGGTAACACCTTC
>many|TRBD1|TRBV20-1|TRBJ1-1
CSARGMLGQGRGNTEAFF
TGCAGTGCTAGAGGTATGCTGGGACAGGGAAGGGGGAACACTGAAGCTTTCTTT
>few|TRBD1|TRBV15|TRBJ1-2
CATSRDQQGVDYGYTF
TGTGCCACCAGCAGAGATCAACAGGGGGTCGACTATGGCTACACCTTC
>few|NA|TRBV5-1|TRBJ2-3
CASSLVLTSTDTQYF
TGCGCCAGCAGCTTGGTCCTGACTAGCACAGATACGCAGTATTTT
>few|TRBD2|TRBV20-1|TRBJ2-3
CSARGPVSSGYGDTQYF
TGCAGTGCTAGGGGCCCGGTCTCTAGCGGGTATGGGGATACGCAGTATTTT
>few|TRBD2|TRBV11-2|TRBJ2-1
CASSFFGGSGNEQFF
TGTGCCAGCAGCTTCTTTGGCGGGAGTGGGAATGAGCAGTTCTTC
>few|NA|TRBV20-1|TRBJ2-3
CSALTSTDTQYF
TGCAGTGCCCTGACTAGCACAGATACGCAGTATTTT
>NA|NA|TRBV20-1|TRBJ2-1
CSAETDLSYNEQFF
TGCAGTGCTGAGACGGACCTCTCCTACAATGAGCAGTTCTTC
>NA|TRBD2|TRBV7-2|TRBJ2-5
CASSPLGTSAETQYF
TGTGCCAGCAGCCCCCTCGGGACTAGCGCTGAGACCCAGTACTTC
>NA|NA|TRBV9|TRBJ2-1
CASSVSDYNEQFF
TGTGCCAGCAGCGTATCAGACTACAATGAGCAGTTCTTC
>NA|TRBD2|TRBV7-8|TRBJ2-6
CASSFTGGTGANVLTF
TGTGCCAGCAGCTTCACGGGGGGAACCGGGGCCAACGTCCTGACTTTC
>NA|NA|TRBV5-5|TRBJ2-1
CASSPRGTPLNEQFF
TGTGCCAGCAGCCCAAGAGGTACCCCCCTCAATGAGCAGTTCTTC